The entry that follows covers one T cell receptor (beta chain) sequence. Looked up from germline, CDR1 is MNHEY and CDR2 is SVGAGI. The V gene end was trimmed by 6 bases and the J gene end by 1 base; junction bases not matched to a gene: 6. The CDR3 covers 14 residues. This record comes from a study of blood T cell repertoires in COVID-19. Living in roughly 25 US areas, the participants were between 18 and 89 years of age. How the authors handled the data: Researchers report that nucleated cell counts were estimated from reference gene primer amplification. This table comes from immunoSEQ multiplex PCR, and its TCRdb copy is limited to in-frame clones, with some not included. V and J calls and clone size are as listed in that table; D and trimming were resolved from the DNA. The sample contains a few hundred thousand clones, over 85% of which appear only once.

This clonotype was obtained from a woman aged 25 to 39 who had recovered from COVID-19. The V gene is TRBV6-5, the J gene TRBJ2-7; 7 bases are a match to TRBD1. The specimen was PBMCs or T cells enriched from blood (not recorded which). The chain's CDR3 is CASSRDRQSYEQYF. The CDR3, as DNA: TGTGCCAGCAGCCGGGACAGACAATCCTACGAGCAGTACTTC.